A single sample gave rise to the 8 T cell receptor beta chains below, sequenced in a study of T-cell memory formation after mild COVID-19. TCRdb redid the calling of the 5' RACE reads with MiXCR, one entry per CDR3 protein. The data hold hundreds of thousands of distinct CDR3 sequences, with approximately 8.4% observed a single time. What was sequenced was PBMCs or a T cell subset sorted from them (not recorded which). The origin of the receptors is a man between 18 and 35 years old who had mild COVID-19 (a few samples of this study predate the infection). Cell type and time point are not known.

This clonotype was seen repeatedly, ten times or more. The chain recombines TRBV24-1 with TRBJ2-1; 10 bases match TRBD2. There are 14 residues in the CDR3. Germline V CDR1 and CDR2: KGHDR, SFDVKD. V trimming: 7 bases; J trimming: 6 bases; junction bases outside the gene matches: 5. The CDR3 coding sequence is TGTGCCACCAGAAGTAGCGGGGGGCTCAATGAGCAGTTCTTC. It is translated as CATRSSGGLNEQFF.

This clonotype turned up a few times. This chain joins TRBV2 and TRBJ1-2; D is perhaps TRBD1 (5 bases). The germline gives CDR1 SNHLY, CDR2 FYNNEI. Between the trimmed V and J ends, which lost 10 bases and 10 bases, there was a span of 13 bases. The CDR3 has 10 residues. The CDR3 region is CATSQGSYTF. CDR3 nucleotide sequence: TGTGCCACCAGCCAGGGATCCTACACCTTC.

The chain couples TRBV6-1 to TRBJ2-1; 8 nucleotides align to TRBD1. The germline V gene has CDR1 MNHNS and CDR2 SASEGT. The trim removed 6 bases at V and 9 bases at J, leaving 13 bases unmatched. The CDR3 sequence is 15 residues long. The CDR3 sequence: CASSSGQGYKPEQFF. CDR3 bases: TGTGCCAGCAGCTCCGGACAGGGTTACAAGCCTGAGCAGTTCTTC.

This chain uses TRBV27 with TRBJ2-5; D possibly corresponds to TRBD1 (6 bases). Trimming shortened V by 6 bases and J by 5 bases, and 19 bases separated the two germline ends. The germline V gene encodes CDR1 MNHEY and CDR2 SMNVEV (reference sequence). This CDR3 comprises 15 residues. CDR3 amino acids: CASRVNLQGWETQYF. The CDR3 bases are TGTGCCAGCAGGGTAAACCTACAGGGTTGGGAGACCCAGTACTTC.

This chain uses TRBV5-1 with TRBJ1-4; D perhaps matches TRBD1 (5 bases). CDR1 is SGHRS, CDR2 YFSETQ, per germline. The CDR3 is 16 residues long. Trimming pared 0 bases from V and 8 bases from J, leaving 17 bases between. In DNA form, the CDR3 reads TGCGCCAGCAGCTTGGGTCAGGGTTCCTTCGGCGAAAAACTGTTTTTT. Translated: CASSLGQGSFGEKLFF.

This clonotype was picked up a small number of times. This rearrangement joins TRBV6-6 to TRBJ1-6; unclear D gene. The CDR3 has 13 residues. Trimming stripped 6 bases from V and 5 bases from J, with 8 bases between. Germline-derived CDR1 and CDR2 are MNHNY and SVGAGI (reference sequence). CDR3 nucleotide sequence: TGTGCCAGCAGAACGAAAGATAATTCACCCCTCCACTTT. It is translated as CASRTKDNSPLHF.

This clonotype was seen more than once but under ten times. The chain combines TRBV2 with TRBJ1-6; TRBD1 matches at 9 bases. CDR1 is SNHLY, CDR2 FYNNEI, per germline. V lost 6 bases and J lost 9; bases outside the gene matches: 6. The CDR3 sequence is 14 residues long. The CDR3 sequence: CASRGTGGSSPLHF. The CDR3 DNA reads TGTGCCAGCAGGGGTACAGGGGGCTCTTCACCCCTCCACTTT.

This clonotype has more than one count but fewer than ten. The gene calls are TRBV11-2 and TRBJ2-6; possibly TRBD1 for D (7 bases). Trimming left V 5 bases short and J 0 bases short, with 14 bases between. Germline-derived CDR1 and CDR2 are SGHAT and FQNNGV. The length of the CDR3 is 17 residues. The CDR3 protein is CASSPAGGFSGANVLTF. The CDR3 DNA reads TGTGCCAGCAGCCCAGCAGGGGGGTTCTCTGGGGCCAACGTCCTGACTTTC.